This record looks at one T cell receptor (beta chain) sequence and its context. This clone was seen a few times. Its cognate antigen has yet to be identified. There are no base qualities to consult, and no much larger clone falls within one base. Healthy HIV-negative adults with no recently reported acute infections or vaccinations were included as donors. All donors were Caucasian adults living in Nashville, Tennessee, USA. Magnetic negative selection was used to enrich CD4+ T cells, after which naive cells were positively selected on CD45RA and the negative fraction became the memory subset. Blood was obtained by leukapheresis, after which PBMCs were separated by Ficoll-Histopaque density gradient centrifugation and cryopreserved in liquid nitrogen vapor phase. Purity and quantity of every magnetically sorted T cell population were checked by analytical flow cytometry. Each sorted fraction had its genomic DNA isolated and then quantified by UV absorbance on a Nanodrop 2000c.

Using the deep immunoSEQ assay, multiplex PCR amplified TCR CDR3 regions from genomic DNA. For each cell subset, the extracted genomic DNA was distributed evenly across all wells of several immunoSEQ 96-well plates, and each plate served as one replicate. For sorted subsets, each replicate PCR was loaded with 200 ng genomic DNA, equivalent to 25,000 to 30,000 T cell genomes. Purified libraries were quantified with a Qubit 3.0 fluorometer, sized on a Bioanalyzer 2100, and re-quantified with the KAPA Library Quantification kit. A separate single-read 150-cycle Illumina NextSeq 550 flow cell was used to sequence each immunoSEQ 96-well plate. The original pipeline was this. Because only junctional sequences without quality scores were contained in the immunoSEQ output, filtering matching that applied to full-length reads could not be performed. To assign V/J genes and CDR3, sequences were annotated using PyIR, a Python wrapper for IgBLAST v1.9, with IMGT germline references. Reads were removed for weak V/J assignments (E-value above 1e-6), missing CDR3, stop codons, out-of-frame junctions, or ambiguous translated residues. V3J clonotypes were defined as sequences sharing the same inferred V gene, J gene, and CDR3 amino acid sequence. Percentage overlap between repertoires was calculated by dividing the number of shared unique clonotypes by the size of the smaller repertoire. Richness of each repertoire was evaluated using RTK rarefaction, the Chao1 estimator, and Recon v2.1 estimates of unobserved clonotypes. Generation probabilities for all TCRbeta clonotypes obtained by the gDNA method from a handful of donors were computed using OLGA. Sourced from immuneACCESS, this table was stored by TCRdb with only in-frame sequences that have V and J called. A share of the clones is absent; for the studies checked, an unresolved V gene accounts for under half, and the remainder has no known explanation. The DNA gave D and trimming, while V, J and clone size come from that table. This sample holds about 230,000 clones; just over 65% were observed only once. The ten largest make up around 10% of the sample.

The junction carries 7 bases between V and J, which are trimmed by 4 bases and 1 base respectively. Based on the germline V gene (reference sequence), the CDR1 and CDR2 sequences are LNHDA and SQIVND. Including the terminal cysteine and phenylalanine, the CDR3 comprises 14 residues. Here the CDR3 DNA is all that survives: 42 bases in frame from base 1. This sample is part of a study of shared clonotypes between healthy human individuals (dated by TCRdb to the early 2020s). With respect to the entire study: A couple of women and three men aged 18 to 49 years were included in the cohort. For each donor, three plates each were used for CD4 naive and CD4 memory, two plates were used for CD8 naive, and one plate was used for CD8 memory. The study deeply sequenced blood TCR repertoires of five healthy adults to estimate repertoire size and the extent of clonotype sharing between individuals. To increase sequencing depth and limit assay-specific biases, TCR repertoire library preparation and sequencing were carried out by different laboratories using diverse techniques. Leukapheresis yielded between about 0.85 and 9.5 billion PBMCs per donor.

Overall study results and their limits: Only blood was sampled, and tissue TCR repertoires likely differ from those in blood. When a handful of donors were compared, the shared fraction of clonotypes was about 5.2% for naive CD4, about 4% for naive CD8, 2% to 2.5% for memory CD4, and around 0.37% for memory CD8. Even with the large sequencing depth, rarefaction of the sorted-subset datasets indicated that sequencing was incomplete. The small number of donors limited the genetic and exposure-history diversity represented. Naive subsets generally had larger estimated clonotype richness than memory subsets. Compared with non-shared clonotypes, clonotypes shared by all four sorted-subset donors had higher generation probabilities. Based on pairwise subsampling, the degree of clonotype sharing among donors was expected to be affected by sequencing depth.

The rearranged chain carries TRBV19 and TRBJ2-2; the D gene is perhaps TRBD1, on 6 matching bases. The sample taken for sequencing was memory CD4+ T cells sorted from blood. What the cell subset or site label conveys for this sample: CD45RA-negative fraction. The TCR comes from a man younger than 45 in good health. The DNA sequence is given as TGTGCCAGTAGTAGGGACAAGAACACCGGGGAGCTGTTTTTT. Its protein reads: CASSRDKNTGELFF.